A selection of T cell receptor beta chains follows, all from one sample in a study of T cell responses to AZD1222 COVID-19 vaccine. The table came from immunoSEQ multiplex PCR; TCRdb's copy has only in-frame clones and leaves some out. The table has some 120,000 clones, over 75% seen once; the top ten hold roughly 1.6%. The source material was peripheral blood, sampled on day 0 of AZD1222 vaccination. The receptors here all came from an adult in good health. CDR3s include the opening cysteine and the closing phenylalanine or tryptophan. A D gene is named only where the DNA matches it firmly. The size entry is marked missing in some rows and otherwise reads once, few, many or a size class.

D: NA; J: TRBJ2-1; size: NA; V: TRBV9; CDR3: CASSQDSNSYNEQFF; DNA: TGTGCCAGCAGCCAGGACAGCAACTCCTACAATGAGCAGTTCTTC
D: NA; J: TRBJ2-4; size: few; V: TRBV5-1; CDR3: CASSLAEAKNIQYF; DNA: TGCGCCAGCAGCTTGGCCGAGGCCAAAAACATTCAGTACTTC
D: TRBD1; J: TRBJ1-1; size: once; V: TRBV4-3; CDR3: CASSQSPTGSNTEAFF; DNA: TGCGCCAGCAGCCAAAGTCCGACAGGGTCGAACACTGAAGCTTTCTTT
D: NA; J: TRBJ1-6; size: NA; V: TRBV10-1; CDR3: CASSLGTPHNSPLHF; DNA: TGCGCCAGCAGCCTCGGGACACCGCATAATTCACCCCTCCACTTT
D: NA; J: TRBJ1-2; size: NA; V: TRBV14; CDR3: CASSQGGRGYGYTF; DNA: TGTGCCAGCAGCCAGGGGGGCCGAGGGTATGGCTACACCTTC
D: NA; J: TRBJ2-7; size: NA; V: TRBV12-3/TRBV12-4; CDR3: CASSSRREQYF; DNA: TGTGCCAGCAGTTCAAGGAGAGAGCAGTACTTC
D: TRBD1; J: TRBJ1-1; size: few; V: TRBV4-1; CDR3: CASSPDRGNTEAFF; DNA: TGCGCCAGCAGCCCGGACAGGGGGAACACTGAAGCTTTCTTT
D: TRBD2; J: TRBJ2-1; size: few; V: TRBV3-1/TRBV3-2; CDR3: CASSLTSGYNEQFF; DNA: TGTGCCAGCAGCCTAACTAGCGGTTACAATGAGCAGTTCTTC
D: TRBD1; J: TRBJ1-2; size: NA; V: TRBV19; CDR3: CASSALQGVVDGYTF; DNA: TGTGCCAGTAGTGCCCTCCAGGGGGTGGTGGATGGCTACACCTTC
D: NA; J: TRBJ2-5; size: NA; V: TRBV19; CDR3: CASSPVLAETQYF; DNA: TGTGCCAGTAGTCCGGTCCTTGCCGAGACCCAGTACTTC
D: TRBD1; J: TRBJ1-1; size: NA; V: TRBV29-1; CDR3: CSVEDRGTEAFF; DNA: TGCAGCGTCGAGGACAGGGGGACTGAAGCTTTCTTT
D: NA; J: TRBJ2-7; size: NA; V: TRBV5-6; CDR3: CASSLKPYEQYF; DNA: TGTGCCAGCAGCTTGAAACCTTACGAGCAGTACTTC
D: NA; J: TRBJ1-2; size: NA; V: TRBV29-1; CDR3: CSVVFGGRWLNYGYTF; DNA: TGCAGCGTTGTGTTTGGAGGACGGTGGCTTAACTATGGCTACACCTTC
D: TRBD2; J: TRBJ2-1; size: NA; V: TRBV13; CDR3: CASRSTGTSGTYEQFF; DNA: TGTGCCAGCAGGTCTACCGGGACTAGCGGGACTTATGAGCAGTTCTTC
D: NA; J: TRBJ1-6; size: NA; V: TRBV9; CDR3: CASSVGGSYNSPLHF; DNA: TGTGCCAGCAGCGTAGGGGGCTCCTATAATTCACCCCTCCACTTT
D: TRBD1; J: TRBJ1-2; size: few; V: TRBV7-3; CDR3: CASSLNTGAGYGYTF; DNA: TGTGCCAGCAGCTTAAATACAGGGGCAGGCTATGGCTACACCTTC
D: TRBD1; J: TRBJ2-5; size: few; V: TRBV15; CDR3: CATSADRGGLETQYF; DNA: TGTGCCACCAGCGCCGACAGGGGCGGGTTAGAGACCCAGTACTTC
D: NA; J: TRBJ1-3; size: few; V: TRBV18; CDR3: CASSPKGSGNTIYF; DNA: TGTGCCAGCTCACCGAAGGGGTCTGGAAACACCATATATTTT
D: TRBD1; J: TRBJ1-5; size: NA; V: TRBV29-1; CDR3: CSAGGSGNQPQHF; DNA: TGCAGCGCAGGGGGGTCAGGGAATCAGCCCCAGCATTTT
D: NA; J: TRBJ1-2; size: NA; V: TRBV27; CDR3: CATRRGEGYGYTF; DNA: TGTGCCACCAGGCGGGGGGAGGGCTATGGCTACACCTTC
D: NA; J: TRBJ1-2; size: NA; V: TRBV5-5; CDR3: CASSDAFNNYGYTF; DNA: TGTGCCAGCAGCGACGCCTTTAATAACTATGGCTACACCTTC
D: NA; J: TRBJ2-7; size: NA; V: TRBV18; CDR3: CASSPLHGYEQYF; DNA: TGTGCCAGCTCACCATTGCACGGGTACGAGCAGTACTTC
D: TRBD2; J: TRBJ2-4; size: NA; V: TRBV10-3; CDR3: CAISRLGDYASIQYF; DNA: TGTGCCATCAGCCGCCTCGGGGACTACGCTAGCATTCAGTACTTC
D: NA; J: TRBJ2-3; size: NA; V: TRBV19; CDR3: CASSPLASGDTQYF; DNA: TGTGCCAGTAGTCCCCTTGCCTCGGGGGATACGCAGTATTTT
D: NA; J: TRBJ1-2; size: NA; V: TRBV30; CDR3: CAWSVMAGSGYTF; DNA: TGTGCCTGGAGTGTTATGGCAGGGAGTGGCTACACCTTC
D: NA; J: TRBJ1-1; size: NA; V: TRBV6-5; CDR3: CASTLDLMNTEAFF; DNA: TGTGCCAGCACCCTGGACCTTATGAACACTGAAGCTTTCTTT
D: NA; J: TRBJ1-2; size: NA; V: TRBV4-3; CDR3: CASSQDRRVGGYTF; DNA: TGCGCCAGCAGCCAAGATCGAAGGGTCGGGGGCTACACCTTC
D: TRBD2; J: TRBJ2-1; size: NA; V: TRBV27; CDR3: CASSKLAEYNEQFF; DNA: TGTGCCAGCAGTAAACTAGCGGAGTACAATGAGCAGTTCTTC
D: NA; J: TRBJ2-7; size: NA; V: TRBV7-3; CDR3: CASSTGPLLEQYF; DNA: TGTGCCAGCAGCACGGGACCGCTTCTCGAGCAGTACTTC
D: NA; J: TRBJ2-7; size: NA; V: TRBV11-2; CDR3: CASSSWTFSYEQYF; DNA: TGTGCCAGCAGTTCGTGGACGTTCTCCTACGAGCAGTACTTC
D: TRBD1; J: TRBJ2-5; size: NA; V: TRBV24-1; CDR3: CATGKQGAETQYF; DNA: TGTGCCACCGGGAAACAGGGGGCAGAGACCCAGTACTTC
D: TRBD1; J: TRBJ1-1; size: NA; V: TRBV2; CDR3: CASSLQGARFMNTEAFF; DNA: TGTGCCAGCAGTCTACAGGGGGCGCGTTTTATGAACACTGAAGCTTTCTTT
D: NA; J: TRBJ1-4; size: NA; V: TRBV7-2; CDR3: CASSSRTGEKLFF; DNA: TGTGCCAGCAGCTCCAGGACCGGAGAAAAACTGTTTTTT
D: NA; J: TRBJ1-3; size: NA; V: TRBV30; CDR3: CAWSFTGYRNTIYF; DNA: TGTGCCTGGAGTTTTACAGGGTACCGAAACACCATATATTTT
D: NA; J: TRBJ1-5; size: NA; V: TRBV2; CDR3: CASSGGPNQPQHF; DNA: TGTGCCAGCAGTGGAGGCCCCAATCAGCCCCAGCATTTT
D: NA; J: TRBJ1-6; size: NA; V: TRBV5-5; CDR3: CASSRGNNSPLHF; DNA: TGTGCCAGCTCCAGGGGCAATAATTCACCCCTCCACTTT
D: NA; J: TRBJ1-2; size: NA; V: TRBV6-5; CDR3: CASSLRGYTF; DNA: TGTGCCAGCAGTTTGCGTGGCTACACCTTC
D: NA; J: TRBJ1-1; size: many; V: TRBV7-3; CDR3: CASSVNLNTEAFF; DNA: TGTGCCAGCAGCGTCAACTTGAACACTGAAGCTTTCTTT
D: TRBD1; J: TRBJ1-2; size: NA; V: TRBV2; CDR3: CASSPTGGQRTLYGYTF; DNA: TGTGCCAGCAGCCCGACCGGGGGACAGAGGACTCTCTATGGCTACACCTTC
D: NA; J: TRBJ2-3; size: NA; V: TRBV27; CDR3: CASRPSGDTQYF; DNA: TGTGCCAGCAGGCCGTCAGGGGATACGCAGTATTTT
D: TRBD2; J: TRBJ2-4; size: once; V: TRBV6-2/TRBV6-3; CDR3: CASSKTSGSGVNNIQYF; DNA: TGTGCCAGCAGTAAAACTAGCGGGAGTGGGGTAAACAACATTCAGTACTTC
D: NA; J: TRBJ2-2; size: NA; V: TRBV6-1; CDR3: CASSDEGLNTGELFF; DNA: TGTGCCAGCAGTGACGAAGGCTTGAACACCGGGGAGCTGTTTTTT
D: NA; J: TRBJ1-2; size: NA; V: TRBV7-9; CDR3: CASSFIQGYYGYTF; DNA: TGTGCCAGCAGCTTCATTCAGGGATACTATGGCTACACCTTC